This TCR beta chain is from a study of T cells in Graves' hyperthyroidism and ophthalmopathy. Study results and limitations: Also found in blood were most expanded thyroid clonotypes above 0.001. Ophthalmopathy onset followed model prediction by a median approximately 5.9 months.

The CDR3 is 16 residues long. With 4 bases removed from V and 9 bases from J, the gap between germline ends came to 23 bases. Germline loops: CDR1 MDHEN, CDR2 SYDVKM. The sample holds many counts of this clonotype. Its antigen is unidentified. Graves' hyperthyroidism qualified as stable when ophthalmopathy did not progress within 18 months. Diagnosis of hyperthyroidism was new in patients aged 18 to 65, and its duration was under 2 months. It was RNA transcripts that yielded the amplified TCR beta CDR3 regions. The HTBI set primed first-round TCR CDR3 RT-PCR. TCRdb analysed the multiplex PCR reads with MiXCR anew, one entry per CDR3 protein. The profile covers approximately 430,000 distinct CDR3 sequences, with approximately 15% appearing a single time and approximately 14% taken by the ten largest.

Material: blood. The V call is TRBV28, the J call TRBJ2-3; tentatively, D is TRBD2 (6 bases). The source is a woman aged 18 to 35 with Graves' hyperthyroidism. DNA for the CDR3: TGTGCCAGCAGTTCCGAGGCGGCGGGAACGTTTGGGACGCAGTATTTT. This sequence encodes CASSSEAAGTFGTQYF.